These 13 T cell receptor beta chains originate from one sample sequenced in a study of early T cells in non-severe SARS-CoV-2 infection. TCRdb re-called the 5' RACE reads with MiXCR, one entry per CDR3 protein. The sample records over 45,000 distinct CDR3 sequences, about 7.7% being singletons. Here the sequenced sample was whole blood, taken at baseline. These receptors were taken from an adult who was a healthcare worker with PCR-confirmed SARS-CoV-2 infection or an uninfected control (not recorded which).

The sample holds many counts of this clonotype. The genes are TRBV7-9 and TRBJ2-7; TRBD1 agrees at 7 bases. In germline, CDR1 is SEHNR, CDR2 FQNEAQ (reference sequence). The CDR3 runs to 14 residues. Unmatched junction bases numbered 13, after V lost 8 bases and J lost 6 bases. CDR3 DNA: TGTGCCAGCGGAAAAGGCGGACAGGAGACCGAGCAGTACTTC. This gives the protein CASGKGGQETEQYF.

This clonotype occurred many times. This CDR3 reads CASSLDRASPFNEQFF. The DNA of the CDR3 is TGTGCCAGCAGCTTAGATAGGGCTAGCCCCTTCAATGAGCAGTTCTTC. This chain joins TRBV11-2 and TRBJ2-1; D may be TRBD2 (5 bases). V lost 0 bases and J lost 6, with 15 bases in between. CDR3 length: 16 amino acids. Germline V gives CDR1 SGHAT, CDR2 FQNNGV.

The chain uses TRBV5-1 and TRBJ1-6; D unclear. Germline V gives CDR1 SGHRS, CDR2 YFSETQ. The CDR3 runs to 15 residues. V lost 1 base to trimming and J lost 5 bases, with 10 bases between them. CDR3 DNA sequence: TGCGCCAGCAGCTTGATTCGGCAGGATAATTCACCCCTCCACTTT. As protein: CASSLIRQDNSPLHF.

This clonotype was found many times. This chain connects TRBV18 to TRBJ2-7, with 9 bases fitting TRBD2. Germline loops: CDR1 KGHSH, CDR2 LQKENI. V gave up 2 bases and J gave up 6 bases; unmatched junction bases: 5. The CDR3 runs 14 residues. The CDR3 loop reads CASSPFSGSFEQYF. The CDR3, as DNA: TGTGCCAGCTCACCATTTAGCGGGAGTTTCGAGCAGTACTTC.

V is TRBV7-3 and J is TRBJ2-1; no firm D call. The germline CDR1 and CDR2 sequences are SGHTA and FQGTGA. The germline V and J ends were trimmed by 2 bases and 0 bases, with 8 bases remaining between them. This CDR3 comprises 15 residues. CDR3 DNA sequence: TGTGCCAGCAGCTTAGAGAGCAGCTCCTACAATGAGCAGTTCTTC. This gives the protein CASSLESSSYNEQFF.

This clonotype was observed a handful of times. The chain combines TRBV7-9 with TRBJ1-1; 9 bases are a match to TRBD1. Germline V lookup: CDR1 SEHNR, CDR2 FQNEAQ (reference sequence). J lost 4 bases, V lost 5 bases, and 8 bases had no gene match. The CDR3 has 15 amino acids. The CDR3 spells CASSNRDRDGTEAFF. DNA for the CDR3: TGTGCCAGCAGCAACCGGGACAGGGACGGCACTGAAGCTTTCTTT.

This clonotype has a count of ten or more. The chain carries TRBV28 and TRBJ1-4; possibly TRBD1 for D (6 bases). Germline V gene data show CDR1 as MDHEN and CDR2 as SYDVKM. This CDR3 region has 15 residues. V was shortened by 2 bases and J by 8 bases, with 15 bases between the two germline ends. The chain's CDR3 is CASSLGGTGGEKLFF. The CDR3 nucleotides are TGTGCCAGCAGTTTAGGGGGCACGGGGGGAGAAAAACTGTTTTTT. Variable domain in full (rest from reference TRBV28 and TRBJ1-4): DVKVTQSSRYLVKRTGEKVFLECVQDMDHENMFWYRQDPGLGLRLIYFSYDVKMKEKGDIPEGYSVSREKKERFSLILESASTNQTSMYLCASSLGGTGGEKLFFGSGTQLSVL.

This clonotype was counted many times. The chain uses TRBV7-2 and TRBJ2-3; TRBD2 aligns across 12 bases. Losses at the gene ends were 5 bases for V and 6 bases for J; bases not matched to a gene: 12. The V gene's germline CDR1 is SGHTA and CDR2 FQGNSA. The CDR3 is made up of 17 amino acids. Here the CDR3 DNA reads TGTGCCAGCAGCAGAGATAGGGCTAGCGGGAGGGTCGATACGCAGTATTTT. Amino acids: CASSRDRASGRVDTQYF.

This clonotype was counted a few times. The chain has TRBV5-1 and TRBJ2-3, with TRBD2 matching over 7 bases. Per germline, CDR1 SGHRS and CDR2 YFSETQ. The J segment lost 5 bases and the V segment lost 0 bases, leaving 12 bases of the junction unmatched. The CDR3 is made up of 17 amino acids. Written as DNA, the CDR3 is TGCGCCAGCAGCTTGGGCATTGGGGCGGGAGAGAGAGATACGCAGTATTTT. This encodes CASSLGIGAGERDTQYF.

This clonotype was counted between two and nine times. The genes are TRBV2 and TRBJ2-5; 8 bases agree with TRBD2. The junction had 8 bases not matched to a gene; V was cut back by 5 bases and J by 3 bases. This CDR3 contains 15 residues. Germline V gene data show CDR1 as SNHLY and CDR2 as FYNNEI. This CDR3 is CASSIQLAVKETQYF. CDR3 coding DNA: TGTGCCAGCAGTATTCAACTAGCGGTTAAAGAGACCCAGTACTTC.

This clonotype has at least ten counts. The chain combines TRBV4-1 with TRBJ2-4; either TRBD1 or TRBD2 may fit D (5 bases each). The CDR3 covers 12 residues. Germline lookup yields CDR1 MGHRA and CDR2 YSYEKL. V was shortened by 1 base and J by 8 bases, with 6 bases between the two germline ends. The CDR3 bases are TGCGCCAGCAGCCAAGGAGGGGACATTCAGTACTTC. It translates to CASSQGGDIQYF.

This clonotype appeared many times. The chain has TRBV7-3 and TRBJ2-3; 13 bases match TRBD2. The CDR3 contains 15 residues. CDR1 and CDR2 from the germline V gene are SGHTA and FQGTGA. V gave up 5 bases and J gave up 4 bases; unmatched junction bases: 3. This chain's CDR3 is CASSRGLAGADTQYF. In DNA form, the CDR3 reads TGTGCCAGCAGCCGAGGACTAGCGGGAGCAGATACGCAGTATTTT.

This clonotype was seen ten or more times. The V call is TRBV6-1, the J call TRBJ2-7, with 10 bases lining up with TRBD2. J gave up 2 bases and V 5 bases, and 3 bases lay outside the gene matches. Per the germline V gene, CDR1 is MNHNS and CDR2 is SASEGT. The CDR3 totals 14 residues. The CDR3 loop reads CASSNGLAAYEQYF. In DNA form, the CDR3 reads TGTGCCAGCAGTAACGGACTAGCGGCCTACGAGCAGTACTTC.